What follows are 10 T cell receptor beta chains derived from one specimen sequenced in a study of blood T cell repertoires in COVID-19. The table came from immunoSEQ multiplex PCR; TCRdb's copy has only in-frame clones and leaves some out. The table shows 360,000 or so clones, with 90% occurring only once. Sequencing was carried out using peripheral blood. These receptors were obtained from a man aged 18-30 years with active or convalescent COVID-19.

V gene TRBV7-2 combines with J gene TRBJ2-1; 7 bases align to TRBD2. With 1 base clipped from V and 9 bases from J, the junction kept 9 bases outside the gene matches. Germline V gives CDR1 SGHTA, CDR2 FQGNSA. The CDR3 totals 15 residues. CDR3 amino acids: CASSLDRAGSTEQFF. DNA for the CDR3: TGTGCCAGCAGCTTAGATAGAGCGGGAAGTACTGAGCAGTTCTTC.

The rearrangement links TRBV6-5 to TRBJ2-7; 7 nucleotides align to TRBD1. Unmatched junction bases numbered 4, after V lost 0 bases and J lost 5 bases. CDR3 length: 14 residues. Looked up from germline, CDR1 is MNHEY and CDR2 is SVGAGI. The CDR3 loop is CASSYSTGSNEQYF. DNA of the CDR3: TGTGCCAGCAGTTACTCGACAGGGTCTAACGAGCAGTACTTC.

V and J are TRBV2 and TRBJ1-1; 8 nucleotides line up with TRBD1. After removal of 6 bases from V and 5 bases from J, the junction contained 8 bases not matched to a gene. The germline gives CDR1 SNHLY, CDR2 FYNNEI. This CDR3 has 14 amino acids. CDR3 nucleotide sequence: TGTGCCAGCAGACTCCGGGACAGGACGACTGAAGCTTTCTTT. It codes for CASRLRDRTTEAFF. The whole variable domain, filled in from reference TRBV2 and TRBJ1-1, reads EPEVTQTPSHQVTQMGQEVILRCVPISNHLYFYWYRQILGQKVEFLVSFYNNEISEKSEIFDDQFSVERPDGSNFTLKIRSTKLEDSAMYFCASRLRDRTTEAFFGQGTRLTVV.

This clone occurred once. This sample also contains other DNA sequences that code for the same CDR3. The J gene is TRBJ1-4, the V gene TRBV5-1; 9 nucleotides line up with TRBD1. Germline CDR1 reads SGHRS; CDR2 reads YFSETQ. The V and J ends lost 3 bases and 8 bases, in that order; junction bases with no gene match: 5. The CDR3 extends over 14 amino acids. In DNA, the CDR3 is TGCGCCAGCAGCTCACAGGGGGCGAACGAAAAACTGTTTTTT. It yields the protein CASSSQGANEKLFF.

The chain uses TRBV7-2 and TRBJ2-5; D is possibly TRBD2 (5 bases). Looked up from germline, CDR1 is SGHTA and CDR2 is FQGNSA. Trimming took off 2 bases at V and 5 bases at J, with 9 bases between the two ends. The CDR3 covers 13 residues. The CDR3 DNA is TGTGCCAGCAGCTTAACTAGAGTCGAGACCCAGTACTTC. Protein product: CASSLTRVETQYF. Supplemented by reference TRBV7-2 and TRBJ2-5, the full variable domain reads GAGVSQSPSNKVTEKGKDVELRCDPISGHTALYWYRQSLGQGLEFLIYFQGNSAPDKSGLPSDRFSAERTGGSVSTLTIQRTQQEDSAVYLCASSLTRVETQYFGPGTRLLVL.

The rearrangement joins TRBV28 to TRBJ1-2, with D possibly being TRBD1 (5 bases). Between the trimmed V and J ends, which lost 7 bases and 0 bases, there was a span of 21 bases. There are 17 residues in the CDR3. Germline values: CDR1 MDHEN, CDR2 SYDVKM. This chain's CDR3 is CASNTQVRRQSNYGYTF. CDR3 sequence (DNA): TGTGCCAGCAACACGCAGGTCAGGAGACAGTCTAACTATGGCTACACCTTC.

This clone was observed at least ten times. The rearrangement joins TRBV4-2 to TRBJ2-1; TRBD1 matches at 11 bases. V gave up 0 bases and J gave up 8 bases; unmatched junction bases: 6. The CDR3 contains 16 residues. CDR1 and CDR2 (germline): LGHNA, YNFKEQ. For the CDR3, the DNA is TGTGCCAGCAGCCAAGAAGGGACAGGGGGACCTGATGAGCAGTTCTTC. Protein: CASSQEGTGGPDEQFF.

This clone was found once. The rearrangement links TRBV24-1 to TRBJ2-1; a possible D gene is TRBD2 (6 bases). Between the trimmed V and J ends, which lost 1 base and 8 bases, there was a span of 14 bases. Per the germline V gene, CDR1 is KGHDR and CDR2 is SFDVKD. The CDR3 extends over 15 amino acids. The DNA for the CDR3 is TGTGCCACCAGTGATTTAGGCCTAGGAGGGGATGAGCAGTTCTTC. Its translation is CATSDLGLGGDEQFF.

This chain uses TRBV7-2 with TRBJ2-3; TRBD2 aligns across 14 bases. CDR1 and CDR2 (germline): SGHTA, FQGNSA. Trimming removed 5 bases from V and 7 bases from J; junction bases left unmatched: 5. The CDR3 has 15 residues. This CDR3 reads CASSGGLAGGNTQYF. The CDR3 coding sequence is TGTGCCAGCAGCGGAGGACTAGCGGGAGGTAATACGCAGTATTTT.

The V and J genes are TRBV7-3 and TRBJ2-1; 9 nucleotides match TRBD2. This CDR3 region has 16 residues. V was clipped by 6 bases and J by 0 bases; unmatched bases: 6. The germline gives CDR1 SGHTA, CDR2 FQGTGA. CDR3 residues: CASSLSGGRSYNEQFF. The CDR3, as DNA: TGTGCCAGCAGTCTTAGCGGGGGTCGCTCCTACAATGAGCAGTTCTTC. Drawing the rest from reference TRBV7-3 and TRBJ2-1, the complete variable domain is GAGVSQTPSNKVTEKGKYVELRCDPISGHTALYWYRQSLGQGPEFLIYFQGTGAADDSGLPNDRFFAVRPEGSVSTLKIQRTERGDSAVYLCASSLSGGRSYNEQFFGPGTRLTVL.